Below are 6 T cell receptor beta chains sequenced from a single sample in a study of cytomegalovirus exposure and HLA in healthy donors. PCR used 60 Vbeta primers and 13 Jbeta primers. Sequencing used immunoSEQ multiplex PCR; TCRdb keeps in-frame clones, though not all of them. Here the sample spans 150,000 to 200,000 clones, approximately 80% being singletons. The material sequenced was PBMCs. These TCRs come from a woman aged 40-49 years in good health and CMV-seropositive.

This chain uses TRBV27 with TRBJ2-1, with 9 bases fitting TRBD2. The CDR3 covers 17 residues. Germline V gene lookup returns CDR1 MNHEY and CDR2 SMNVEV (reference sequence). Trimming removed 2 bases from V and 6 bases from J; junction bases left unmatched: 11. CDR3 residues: CASSLDPSGARLNEQFF. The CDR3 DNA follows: TGTGCCAGCAGTTTAGATCCTAGCGGGGCTCGGCTCAATGAGCAGTTCTTC.

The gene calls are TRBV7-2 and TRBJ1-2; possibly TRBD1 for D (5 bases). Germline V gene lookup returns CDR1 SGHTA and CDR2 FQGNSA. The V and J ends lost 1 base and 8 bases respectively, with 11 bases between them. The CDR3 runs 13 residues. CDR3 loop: CASSLDRRGGYTF. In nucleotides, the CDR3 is TGTGCCAGCAGCTTAGACCGACGGGGGGGCTACACCTTC.

CDR3 nucleotide sequence: TGCGCCAGCAGGAACTTACAGCACACGCAAGAGACCCAGTACTTC. Encoded protein: CASRNLQHTQETQYF. J is TRBJ2-5 and V is TRBV10-2; no firm D call. The germline V and J ends were trimmed by 6 bases and 2 bases, with 16 bases remaining between them. CDR1 and CDR2 from the germline V gene are WSHSY and SAAADI. The CDR3 covers 15 residues.

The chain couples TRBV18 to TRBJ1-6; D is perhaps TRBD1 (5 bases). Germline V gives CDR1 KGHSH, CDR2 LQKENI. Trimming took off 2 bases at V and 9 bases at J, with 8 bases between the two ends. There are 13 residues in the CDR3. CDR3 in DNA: TGTGCCAGCTCACCAGGCAGGGTTTCACCCCTCCACTTT. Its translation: CASSPGRVSPLHF.

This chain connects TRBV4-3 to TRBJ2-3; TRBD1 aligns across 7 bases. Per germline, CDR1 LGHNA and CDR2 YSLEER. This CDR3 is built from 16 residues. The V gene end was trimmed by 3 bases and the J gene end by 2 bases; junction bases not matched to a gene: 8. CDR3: CASSQAGTVFTDTQYF. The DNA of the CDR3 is TGCGCCAGCAGCCAGGCCGGGACAGTGTTCACAGATACGCAGTATTTT.

The DNA of the CDR3 is TGTGCCAGCAGCCCTACAGGGAATGAGCAGTTCTTC. Translated: CASSPTGNEQFF. This chain joins TRBV7-9 and TRBJ2-1, with D possibly matching TRBD1 (6 bases). This CDR3 has 12 residues. Germline V gene sequence: CDR1 SEHNR, CDR2 FQNEAQ (reference sequence). Trimming took 5 bases from V and 7 from J, leaving 9 bases between them. Looking up the rest from reference TRBV7-9 and TRBJ2-1 gives the full variable domain: DTGVSQNPRHKITKRGQNVTFRCDPISEHNRLYWYRQTLGQGPEFLTYFQNEAQLEKSRLLSDRFSAERPKGSFSTLEIQRTEQGDSAMYLCASSPTGNEQFFGPGTRLTVL.